This TCR beta chain originates from a study of CD8+CD57+ T cells in acquired aplastic anemia. About the study: When averaged, DNA from sorted CD4+ and CD8+ cells came to approximately 3 ug.

Germline V gene lookup returns CDR1 SEHNR and CDR2 FQNEAQ (reference sequence). The CDR3 has 16 residues. Details on this clonotype: The antigen is not known. At one end, the junction sequence differs from germline, possibly due to a read error.

Study conclusions and caveats: No significant difference in CD8+ Simpson's diversity was found between patients and controls.

Using genomic DNA as the template, TCR beta VDJ and CDR3 profiling was carried out. TCRdb fed the reads into MiXCR, producing one record per CDR3 protein. This sample yields 90,000 to 120,000 distinct CDR3 sequences, of which about half are seen a single time; approximately 32% belongs to the top ten. Material: sorted CD4+, CD8+, or CD8+CD57+ T cells (not recorded which) from PBMCs. The clonotype comes from a human donor in good health, serving as a control. The chain employs TRBV7-9 and TRBJ2-5; D might be TRBD1 (6 bases). The CDR3 here is CVSSLARYRVTETQYF. CDR3 in DNA: TGTGTCAGCAGCTTGGCGAGATACAGGGTCACGGAGACCCAGTACTTC.